This T cell receptor (beta chain) was identified in a study of vaccination and CD4 T cells after COVID-19. Study as a whole: Investigators stimulated cells with overlapping spike peptides drawn from SARS-CoV-2, HCoV-NL63, HCoV-OC43 and HCoV-229E. Control cultures were given a CEFX pool, an HIV-1 Nef pool, or no peptide.

The ends lost 4 bases at V and 6 bases at J; junction bases unmatched: 6. Germline V gene sequence: CDR1 GTSNPN, CDR2 SVGIG (reference sequence). The CDR3 extends over 14 amino acids. On this clonotype itself: Its specificity is not known.

The treatment denotes: 10-day PBMC culture with coronavirus spike peptide pools or control peptides (ViraFEST assay). The assay that was used to sequence DNA from cultured CD4+ T cells was the Oncomine TCR Beta short-read assay. TCRdb re-called the PCR reads through MiXCR, storing one row per CDR3 protein. The repertoire includes about 10,000 distinct CDR3 sequences, roughly 43% of them detected once, and about a fifth sits in the top ten. Sample: CD4+ T cells from blood, cultured in vitro. The gene calls are TRBV30 and TRBJ2-2; TRBD2 aligns across 9 bases. This TCR was sampled from a human donor who had recovered from COVID-19. The CDR3 nucleotides are TGTGCCTGGACTCGAGCGGGGGGTCCCGGGGAGCTGTTTTTT. Translated: CAWTRAGGPGELFF.